Listed below are T cell receptor beta chains from one sample, sequenced in a study of OX40 agonist ivuxolimab in advanced cancers. Profiling relied on immunoSEQ multiplex PCR, and the TCRdb table lists in-frame clones only, not all of them. The sample lists 76,000 or so clones; approximately 86% were seen once. This material consisted of CD4+ or CD8+ T cells sorted from blood, taken in a trial of the OX40 agonist ivuxolimab. The receptors stem from an adult with an advanced solid tumor such as melanoma, head and neck, liver or kidney cancer. Both conserved end residues are part of each CDR3. Fields, in order: CDR3 protein, CDR3 DNA, V gene, clone size, J gene, D gene. D genes are given only for firm matches. The size field is filled for only some rows; it gives once, few, many or a size class.

CDR3: CASSLTGATGELFF; DNA: TGCGCCAGCAGCTTGACAGGGGCCACCGGGGAGCTGTTTTTT; V: TRBV5-1; size: .; J: TRBJ2-2; D: TRBD1
CDR3: CASSVNSITDTQYF; DNA: TGTGCCAGCAGCGTAAACTCCATCACAGATACGCAGTATTTT; V: TRBV9; size: .; J: TRBJ2-3; D: .
CDR3: CASSPGTIDTEQYF; DNA: TGTGCCAGCAGCCCCGGGACTATCGACACCGAGCAGTACTTC; V: TRBV5-4; size: .; J: TRBJ2-7; D: TRBD2
CDR3: CASSLGQGENTIYF; DNA: TGCGCCAGCAGCTTGGGACAGGGGGAAAACACCATATATTTT; V: TRBV5-1; size: .; J: TRBJ1-3; D: TRBD1
CDR3: CASSVGGRVTDTQYF; DNA: TGTGCCAGCAGCGTAGGCGGGAGGGTCACAGATACGCAGTATTTT; V: TRBV9; size: .; J: TRBJ2-3; D: TRBD2
CDR3: CASSRDRSTGELFF; DNA: TGTGCCAGCAGCCGGGACAGGAGTACCGGGGAGCTGTTTTTT; V: TRBV7-2; size: once; J: TRBJ2-2; D: TRBD1
CDR3: CAWGPLAGVSGEQYF; DNA: TGTGCCTGGGGCCCGCTAGCGGGAGTGTCTGGCGAGCAGTACTTC; V: TRBV30; size: once; J: TRBJ2-7; D: TRBD2
CDR3: CASSSGRAQWPQHF; DNA: TGTGCCAGCAGTTCAGGGAGGGCCCAATGGCCCCAGCATTTT; V: TRBV6-5; size: .; J: TRBJ1-5; D: .
CDR3: CASSPSSGGDGDTQYF; DNA: TGTGCCAGCAGCCCCTCTAGCGGGGGGGATGGGGATACGCAGTATTTT; V: TRBV7-2; size: .; J: TRBJ2-3; D: TRBD2
CDR3: CASSLSGDPGDTQYF; DNA: TGTGCCAGCAGCCTCAGCGGGGACCCCGGGGATACGCAGTATTTT; V: TRBV6-6; size: .; J: TRBJ2-3; D: TRBD2
CDR3: CAWTIEGSRQPQHF; DNA: TGTGCCTGGACCATCGAGGGGTCCCGTCAGCCCCAGCATTTT; V: TRBV30; size: once; J: TRBJ1-5; D: .
CDR3: CSVDHSTNTEAFF; DNA: TGCAGCGTTGACCACTCGACTAACACTGAAGCTTTCTTT; V: TRBV29-1; size: .; J: TRBJ1-1; D: .
CDR3: CSVKVAGNQPQHF; DNA: TGCAGCGTTAAGGTAGCGGGCAATCAGCCCCAGCATTTT; V: TRBV29-1; size: .; J: TRBJ1-5; D: .
CDR3: CASSLLAGGSNEQFF; DNA: TGTGCCAGCAGCTTACTAGCGGGAGGGTCCAATGAGCAGTTCTTC; V: TRBV7-3; size: .; J: TRBJ2-1; D: TRBD2
CDR3: CASSSSGGAVEQYF; DNA: TGTGCCAGCAGCTCAAGCGGGGGGGCCGTCGAGCAGTACTTC; V: TRBV7-9; size: .; J: TRBJ2-7; D: TRBD2
CDR3: CASSLRPGQLYGYTF; DNA: TGTGCCAGCAGCTTACGGCCGGGACAGCTCTATGGCTACACCTTC; V: TRBV11-3; size: .; J: TRBJ1-2; D: TRBD1
CDR3: CASSLVGLAADTQYF; DNA: TGTGCCAGCAGCTTAGTGGGACTAGCCGCAGATACGCAGTATTTT; V: TRBV7-2; size: .; J: TRBJ2-3; D: TRBD2
CDR3: CASSFRGSNSPLHF; DNA: TGTGCCAGCAGCTTTCGGGGCAGCAATTCACCCCTCCACTTT; V: TRBV11-3; size: once; J: TRBJ1-6; D: .
CDR3: CASSLRGLPVGNEQFF; DNA: TGTGCCAGCAGCTTAAGAGGTTTACCGGTTGGGAATGAGCAGTTCTTC; V: TRBV7-3; size: once; J: TRBJ2-1; D: .
CDR3: CASAQGGANTEAFF; DNA: TGTGCTAGTGCCCAGGGGGGGGCGAACACTGAAGCTTTCTTT; V: TRBV12-5; size: once; J: TRBJ1-1; D: TRBD1
CDR3: CAISTGTEGSPLHF; DNA: TGTGCCATCAGTACCGGGACAGAAGGTTCACCCCTCCACTTT; V: TRBV10-3; size: once; J: TRBJ1-6; D: TRBD1
CDR3: CASSLEAVSSYEQYF; DNA: TGTGCCAGCAGCTTAGAGGCGGTTAGCTCCTACGAGCAGTACTTC; V: TRBV7-2; size: .; J: TRBJ2-7; D: .
CDR3: CASSLGAGYGYTF; DNA: TGTGCCAGCAGTTTAGGGGCCGGCTATGGCTACACCTTC; V: TRBV27; size: .; J: TRBJ1-2; D: .
CDR3: CASSLTPANEKLFF; DNA: TGTGCCAGCAGCTTAACCCCCGCTAATGAAAAACTGTTTTTT; V: TRBV7-3; size: .; J: TRBJ1-4; D: .